Listed below are T cell receptor beta chains from one sample, sequenced in a study of cytomegalovirus exposure and HLA in healthy donors. TCRdb's copy holds only in-frame clones and misses some; the assay was immunoSEQ multiplex PCR. The sample consists of over 200,000 clones, around four fifths of them appearing once. Sequences were obtained from PBMCs. The receptors derive from a young woman in good health and CMV-seronegative. The CDR3 runs from the conserved cysteine through the conserved F or W. A D gene is named only where the DNA matches it firmly. Rows may omit the clone size; those that give it use once, few, many or a size class.

>NA|TRBV7-9|TRBJ1-2|NA
CASSLGSPQKGYTF
TGTGCCAGCAGCTTAGGGTCCCCCCAAAAAGGCTACACCTTC
>NA|TRBV19|TRBJ2-5|TRBD1
CASSIGQVGSETQYF
TGTGCCAGTAGTATCGGACAGGTCGGTTCCGAGACCCAGTACTTC
>NA|TRBV30|TRBJ2-3|TRBD2
CAWSPGGGTQYF
TGTGCCTGGAGCCCCGGCGGGGGTACGCAGTATTTT
>NA|TRBV5-1|TRBJ2-5|TRBD2
CASSLERGTQYF
TGCGCCAGCAGCTTGGAGCGGGGGACCCAGTACTTC
>NA|TRBV5-1|TRBJ2-7|NA
CASSLGRGVSYEQYF
TGCGCCAGCAGCTTGGGCCGTGGCGTCTCCTACGAGCAGTACTTC
>NA|TRBV5-1|TRBJ2-7|TRBD2
CASSRGTSGISYEQYF
TGCGCCAGCAGCAGAGGGACTAGCGGAATCTCCTACGAGCAGTACTTC
>NA|TRBV13|TRBJ2-2|NA
CASSSGPRGTGELFF
TGTGCCAGCAGCTCAGGACCGAGGGGGACCGGGGAGCTGTTTTTT
>NA|TRBV9|TRBJ1-6|NA
CASSARDWYNSPLHF
TGTGCCAGCAGCGCTCGGGACTGGTATAATTCACCCCTCCACTTT
>NA|TRBV6-5|TRBJ1-5|NA
CASSDPSSNQPQHF
TGTGCCAGCAGTGATCCCAGTAGCAATCAGCCCCAGCATTTT
>NA|TRBV18|TRBJ1-6|NA
CASSPIGARANSPLHF
TGTGCCAGCTCACCAATTGGGGCCCGCGCCAATTCACCCCTCCACTTT
>NA|TRBV6-5|TRBJ1-1|NA
CASSFRQDTEAFF
TGTGCCAGCAGTTTCCGACAAGACACTGAAGCTTTCTTT
>NA|TRBV27|TRBJ1-1|NA
CASSSARTEAFF
TGTGCCAGCAGTTCCGCGAGGACTGAAGCTTTCTTT
>NA|TRBV4-1|TRBJ2-7|NA
CASSQESRGRFYEQYF
TGCGCCAGCAGCCAAGAGTCAAGGGGTAGGTTCTACGAGCAGTACTTC
>NA|TRBV10-3|TRBJ1-1|NA
CAISSDRANTEAFF
TGTGCCATCAGTTCGGACAGAGCCAACACTGAAGCTTTCTTT
>NA|TRBV5-6|TRBJ1-2|TRBD1
CASSSGTGGYTF
TGTGCCAGCAGCTCCGGGACAGGGGGCTACACCTTC
>NA|TRBV6-1|TRBJ2-3|TRBD2
CASSRSGGTTDTQYF
TGTGCCAGCAGTCGTAGCGGGGGCACCACAGATACGCAGTATTTT
>NA|TRBV5-1|TRBJ2-2|NA
CASSLEGPDTGELFF
TGCGCCAGCAGCTTGGAGGGGCCCGACACCGGGGAGCTGTTTTTT
>NA|TRBV30|TRBJ2-2|TRBD1
CAWGGQGNRELFF
TGTGCCTGGGGAGGACAGGGGAACCGGGAGCTGTTTTTT
>NA|TRBV29-1|TRBJ1-2|NA
CSVKRDGDYGYTF
TGCAGCGTCAAAAGAGATGGCGACTATGGCTACACCTTC
>few|TRBV30|TRBJ1-1|NA
CAWSSPPMNTEAFF
TGTGCCTGGAGTTCTCCCCCGATGAACACTGAAGCTTTCTTT
>NA|TRBV5-1|TRBJ1-4|TRBD1
CASSATGGPTNEKLFF
TGCGCCAGCAGCGCGACAGGGGGCCCAACTAATGAAAAACTGTTTTTT
>many|TRBV5-4|TRBJ1-1|NA
CASRLDRSLEAFF
TGTGCCAGCAGGCTAGACAGGAGTCTCGAAGCTTTCTTT
>NA|TRBV27|TRBJ1-4|NA
CASSSGTKLFF
TGTGCCAGCAGTTCAGGGACGAAACTGTTTTTT